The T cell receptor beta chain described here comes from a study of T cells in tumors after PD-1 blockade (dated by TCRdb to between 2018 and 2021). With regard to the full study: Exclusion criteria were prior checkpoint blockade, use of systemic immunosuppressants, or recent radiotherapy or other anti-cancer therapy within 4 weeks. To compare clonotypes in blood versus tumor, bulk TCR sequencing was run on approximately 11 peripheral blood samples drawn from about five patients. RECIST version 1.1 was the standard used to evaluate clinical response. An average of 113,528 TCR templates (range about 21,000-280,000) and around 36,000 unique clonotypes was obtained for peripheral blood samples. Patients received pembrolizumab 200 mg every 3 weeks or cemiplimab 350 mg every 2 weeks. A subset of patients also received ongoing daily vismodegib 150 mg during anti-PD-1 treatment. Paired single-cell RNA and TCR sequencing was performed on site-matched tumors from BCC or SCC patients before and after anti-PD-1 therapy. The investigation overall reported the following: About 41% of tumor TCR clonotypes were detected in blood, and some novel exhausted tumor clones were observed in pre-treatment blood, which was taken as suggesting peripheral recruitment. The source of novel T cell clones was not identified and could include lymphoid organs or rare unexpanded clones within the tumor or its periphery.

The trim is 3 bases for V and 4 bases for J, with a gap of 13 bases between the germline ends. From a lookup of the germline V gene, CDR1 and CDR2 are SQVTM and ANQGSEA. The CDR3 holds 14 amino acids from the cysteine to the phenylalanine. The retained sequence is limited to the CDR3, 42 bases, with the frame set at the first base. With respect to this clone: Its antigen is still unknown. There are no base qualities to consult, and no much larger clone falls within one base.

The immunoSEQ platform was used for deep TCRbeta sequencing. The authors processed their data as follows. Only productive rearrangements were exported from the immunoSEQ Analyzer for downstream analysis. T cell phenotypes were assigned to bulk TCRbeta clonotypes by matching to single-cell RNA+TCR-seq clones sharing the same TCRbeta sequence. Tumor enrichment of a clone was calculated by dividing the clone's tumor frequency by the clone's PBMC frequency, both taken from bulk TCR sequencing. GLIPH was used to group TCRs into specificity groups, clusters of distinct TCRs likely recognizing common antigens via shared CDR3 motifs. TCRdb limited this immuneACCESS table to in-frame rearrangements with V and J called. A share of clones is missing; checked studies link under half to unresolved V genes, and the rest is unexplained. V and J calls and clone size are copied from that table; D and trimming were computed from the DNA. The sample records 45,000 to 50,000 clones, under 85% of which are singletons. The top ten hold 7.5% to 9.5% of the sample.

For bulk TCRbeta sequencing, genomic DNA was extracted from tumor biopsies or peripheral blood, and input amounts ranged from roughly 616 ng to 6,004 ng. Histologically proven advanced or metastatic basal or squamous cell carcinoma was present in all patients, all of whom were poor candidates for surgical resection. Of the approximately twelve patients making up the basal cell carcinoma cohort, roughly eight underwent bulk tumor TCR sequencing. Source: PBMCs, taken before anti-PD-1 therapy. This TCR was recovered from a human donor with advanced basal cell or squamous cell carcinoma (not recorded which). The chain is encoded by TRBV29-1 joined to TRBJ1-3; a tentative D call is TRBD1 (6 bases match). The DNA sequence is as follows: TGCAGCGTTGAGCGGGGGGCTGACGGAAACACCATATATTTT. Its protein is CSVERGADGNTIYF.